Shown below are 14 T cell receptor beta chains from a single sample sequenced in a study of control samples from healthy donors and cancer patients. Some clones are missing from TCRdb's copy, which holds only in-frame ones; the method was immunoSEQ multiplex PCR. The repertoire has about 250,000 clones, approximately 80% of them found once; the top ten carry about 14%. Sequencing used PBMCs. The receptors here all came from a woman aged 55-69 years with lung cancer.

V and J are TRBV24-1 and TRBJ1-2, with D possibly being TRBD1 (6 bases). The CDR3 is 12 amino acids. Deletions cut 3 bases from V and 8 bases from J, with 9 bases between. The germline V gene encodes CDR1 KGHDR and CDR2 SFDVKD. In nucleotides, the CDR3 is TGTGCCACCAGTGATACAGGGAGGGGCTACACCTTC. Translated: CATSDTGRGYTF.

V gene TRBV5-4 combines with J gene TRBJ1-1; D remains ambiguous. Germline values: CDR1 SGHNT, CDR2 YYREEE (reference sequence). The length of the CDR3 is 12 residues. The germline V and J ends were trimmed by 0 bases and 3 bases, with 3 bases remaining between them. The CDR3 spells CASSLGDTEAFF. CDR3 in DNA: TGTGCCAGCAGCTTGGGGGACACTGAAGCTTTCTTT.

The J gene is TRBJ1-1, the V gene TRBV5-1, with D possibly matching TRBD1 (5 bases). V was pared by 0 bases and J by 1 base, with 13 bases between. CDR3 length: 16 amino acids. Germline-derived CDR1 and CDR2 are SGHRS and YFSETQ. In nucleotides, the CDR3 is TGCGCCAGCAGCTTGGATCCACAGGCCACGAACACTGAAGCTTTCTTT. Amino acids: CASSLDPQATNTEAFF.

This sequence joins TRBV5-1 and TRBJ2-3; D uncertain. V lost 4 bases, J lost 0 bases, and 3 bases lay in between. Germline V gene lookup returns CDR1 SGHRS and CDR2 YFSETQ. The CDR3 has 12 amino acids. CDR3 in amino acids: CASSPSTDTQYF. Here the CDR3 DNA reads TGCGCCAGCAGCCCAAGCACAGATACGCAGTATTTT.

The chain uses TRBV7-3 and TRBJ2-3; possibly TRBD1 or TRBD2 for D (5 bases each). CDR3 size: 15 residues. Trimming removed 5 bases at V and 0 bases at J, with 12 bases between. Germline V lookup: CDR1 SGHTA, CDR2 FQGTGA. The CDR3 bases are TGTGCCAGCAGCCTAGGGGCTAGCAGCACAGATACGCAGTATTTT. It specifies CASSLGASSTDTQYF.

This CDR3 reads CASSVGTSGPRIGQFF. The CDR3 bases are TGTGCCAGCAGCGTAGGGACTAGCGGCCCCCGTATCGGGCAGTTCTTC. The V and J genes are TRBV9 and TRBJ2-1; 10 bases line up with TRBD2. Looked up from germline, CDR1 is SGDLS and CDR2 is YYNGEE. Germline trimming cut 0 bases from V and 12 bases from J; bases unmatched to any gene: 12. The CDR3 consists of 16 residues.

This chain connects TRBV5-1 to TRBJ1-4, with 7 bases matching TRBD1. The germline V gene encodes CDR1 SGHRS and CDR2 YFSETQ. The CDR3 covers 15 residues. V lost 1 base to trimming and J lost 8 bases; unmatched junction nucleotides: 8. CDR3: CASSLYTGEGEKLFF. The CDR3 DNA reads TGCGCCAGCAGCTTGTACACAGGGGAAGGGGAAAAACTGTTTTTT.

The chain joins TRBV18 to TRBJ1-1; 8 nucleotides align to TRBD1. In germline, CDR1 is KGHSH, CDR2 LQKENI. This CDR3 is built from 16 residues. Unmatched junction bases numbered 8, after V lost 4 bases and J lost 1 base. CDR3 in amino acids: CASSLTRQGRNTEAFF. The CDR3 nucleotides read TGTGCCAGCTCACTTACGCGACAGGGGCGGAACACTGAAGCTTTCTTT.

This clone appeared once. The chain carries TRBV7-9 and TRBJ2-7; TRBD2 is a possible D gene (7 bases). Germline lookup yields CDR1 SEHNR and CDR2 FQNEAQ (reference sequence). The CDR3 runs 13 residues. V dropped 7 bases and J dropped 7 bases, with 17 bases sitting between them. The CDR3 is CASIERGGWEQYF. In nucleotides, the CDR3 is TGTGCCAGCATCGAGAGGGGGGGCTGGGAGCAGTACTTC.

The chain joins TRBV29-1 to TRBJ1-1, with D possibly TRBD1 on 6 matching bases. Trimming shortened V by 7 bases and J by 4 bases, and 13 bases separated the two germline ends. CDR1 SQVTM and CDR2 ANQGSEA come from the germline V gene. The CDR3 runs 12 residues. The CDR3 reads CSAQQGVTEAFF. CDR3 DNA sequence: TGCAGCGCACAACAGGGTGTCACTGAAGCTTTCTTT. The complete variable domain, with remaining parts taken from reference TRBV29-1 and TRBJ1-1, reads SAVISQKPSRDICQRGTSLTIQCQVDSQVTMMFWYRQQPGQSLTLIATANQGSEATYESGFVIDKFPISRPNLTFSTLTVSNMSPEDSSIYLCSAQQGVTEAFFGQGTRLTVV.

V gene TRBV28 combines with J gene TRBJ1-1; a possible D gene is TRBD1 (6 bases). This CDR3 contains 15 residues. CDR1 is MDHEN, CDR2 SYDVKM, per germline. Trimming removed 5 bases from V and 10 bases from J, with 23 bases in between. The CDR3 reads CASSGTSMVRGGAFF. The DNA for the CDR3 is TGTGCCAGCAGTGGGACAAGTATGGTAAGAGGGGGAGCTTTCTTT. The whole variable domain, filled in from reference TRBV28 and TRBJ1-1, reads DVKVTQSSRYLVKRTGEKVFLECVQDMDHENMFWYRQDPGLGLRLIYFSYDVKMKEKGDIPEGYSVSREKKERFSLILESASTNQTSMYLCASSGTSMVRGGAFFGQGTRLTVV.

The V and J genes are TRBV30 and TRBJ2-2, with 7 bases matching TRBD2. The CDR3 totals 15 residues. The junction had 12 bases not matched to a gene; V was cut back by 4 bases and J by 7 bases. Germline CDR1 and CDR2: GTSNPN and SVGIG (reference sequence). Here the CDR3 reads CAWKWREGQGGELFF. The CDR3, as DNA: TGTGCCTGGAAATGGAGGGAGGGGCAAGGCGGGGAGCTGTTTTTT.

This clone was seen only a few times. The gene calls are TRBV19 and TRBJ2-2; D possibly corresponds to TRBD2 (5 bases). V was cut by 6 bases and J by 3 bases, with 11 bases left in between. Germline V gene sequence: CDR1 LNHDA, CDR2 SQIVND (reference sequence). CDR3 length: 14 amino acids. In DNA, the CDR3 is TGTGCCAGTAGACGGAGGCAAGACACCGGGGAGCTGTTTTTT. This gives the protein CASRRRQDTGELFF.

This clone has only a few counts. CDR3 coding DNA: TGTGCCAGCAGTGAAAGCGGGGGCTCCTACAATGAGCAGTTCTTC. This codes for CASSESGGSYNEQFF. The chain carries TRBV2 and TRBJ2-1; TRBD2 agrees at 8 bases. Trimming cost V 2 bases and J 0 bases; bases outside gene matches: 0. The CDR3 contains 15 residues. The germline V gene has CDR1 SNHLY and CDR2 FYNNEI.